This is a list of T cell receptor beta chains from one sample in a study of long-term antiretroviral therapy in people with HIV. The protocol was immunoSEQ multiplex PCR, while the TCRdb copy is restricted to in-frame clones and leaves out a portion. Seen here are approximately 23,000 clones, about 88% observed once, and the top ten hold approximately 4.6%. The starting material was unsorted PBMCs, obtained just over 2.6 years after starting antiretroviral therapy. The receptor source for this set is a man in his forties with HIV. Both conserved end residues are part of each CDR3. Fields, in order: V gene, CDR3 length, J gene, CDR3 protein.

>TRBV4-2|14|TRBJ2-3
CASSPESHSDTQYF
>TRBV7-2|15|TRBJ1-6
CASSLATGFDSPLHF
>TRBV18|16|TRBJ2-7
CASSPPTGQGSYEQYF
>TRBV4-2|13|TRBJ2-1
CASSRLQGGEQFF
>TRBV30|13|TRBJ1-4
CAWTTATNEKLFF
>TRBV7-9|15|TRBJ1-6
CASSETGGTNSPLHF
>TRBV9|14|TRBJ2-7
CASSKRTGVREQYF
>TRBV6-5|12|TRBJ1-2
CATSPGLGGYTF
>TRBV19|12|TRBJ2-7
CATGQGLYEQYF
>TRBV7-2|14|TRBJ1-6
CASSSQGVNSPLHF
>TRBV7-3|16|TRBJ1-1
CASSPIRQGPSSEAFF
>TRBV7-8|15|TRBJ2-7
CASSSGTSGLYEQYF
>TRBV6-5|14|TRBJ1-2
CASSYSRDLNGYTF
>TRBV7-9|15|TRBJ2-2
CASQYREWGTGELFF
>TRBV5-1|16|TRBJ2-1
CASTLSYGAQNNEQFF
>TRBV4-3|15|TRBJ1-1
CASRQDTRGRTEAFF
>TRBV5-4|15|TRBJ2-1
CASKRTGQPNNEQFF
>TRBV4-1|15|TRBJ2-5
CASSQAPGSQETQYF
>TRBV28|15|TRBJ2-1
CASSLAGGPYNEQFF
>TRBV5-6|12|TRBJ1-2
CASSYGFDGYTF
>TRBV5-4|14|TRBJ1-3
CASSLQSSGNTIYF
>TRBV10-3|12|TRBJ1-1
CASRDTNTEAFF
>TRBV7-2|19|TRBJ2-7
CASSLTLAVAGGLPYEQYF
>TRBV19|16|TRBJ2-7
CASSIGASGGPYEQYF
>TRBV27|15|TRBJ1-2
CASSSTGAGSYGYTF
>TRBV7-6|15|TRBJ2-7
CASSSGQVPTYEQYF
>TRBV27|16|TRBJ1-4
CASSLDRALGNEKLFF
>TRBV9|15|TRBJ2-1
CASSVAGQGDNEQFF
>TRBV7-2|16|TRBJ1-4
CASSSDGRATNEKLFF
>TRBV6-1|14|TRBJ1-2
CASSGTGERYGYTF
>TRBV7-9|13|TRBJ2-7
CASKLAGSYEQYF
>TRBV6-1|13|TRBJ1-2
CASSEGVPYGYTF
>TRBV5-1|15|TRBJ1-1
CASRDTGQGNTEAFF
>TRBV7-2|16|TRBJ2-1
CASSFLGGVGGHEQFF
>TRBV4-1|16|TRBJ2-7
CASSQVGTITPYEQYF
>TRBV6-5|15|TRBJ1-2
CASSYSLQANYGYTF
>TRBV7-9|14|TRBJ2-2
CASSGTLNTGELFF
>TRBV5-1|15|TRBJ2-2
CASSLGQGSAGELFF
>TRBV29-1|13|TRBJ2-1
CSVEEGGYNEQFF
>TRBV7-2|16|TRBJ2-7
CASSLGEGGGPYEQYF
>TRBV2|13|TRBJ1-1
CASSEGLNTEAFF
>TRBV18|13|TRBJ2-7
CASSAGGPYEQYF
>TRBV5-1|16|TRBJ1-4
CASSLTGRALNEKLFF
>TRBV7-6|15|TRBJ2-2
CASSLEVGHAGELFF
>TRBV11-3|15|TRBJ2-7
CASSSRGDGSYEQYF
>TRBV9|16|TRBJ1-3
CASSGDAGTAGNTIYF
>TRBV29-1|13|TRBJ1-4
CSAGGQVNEKLFF
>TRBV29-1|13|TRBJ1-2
CSVEDGQGTGYTF
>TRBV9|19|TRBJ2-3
CASSELGGSERGATDTQYF
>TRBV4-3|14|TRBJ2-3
CASRGTGESDTQYF
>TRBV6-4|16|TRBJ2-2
CASSVEGTGQSGELFF
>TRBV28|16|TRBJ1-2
CASRSSGTGINYGYTF
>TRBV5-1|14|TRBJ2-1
CASSFPEGDNEQFF
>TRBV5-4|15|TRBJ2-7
CASSSGQGRAREQYF
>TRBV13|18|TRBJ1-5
CASSLGRDSGYSNQPQHF
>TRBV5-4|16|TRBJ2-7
CASSLGGLAGYYEQYF
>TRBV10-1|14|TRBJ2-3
CASSSKGDPDTQYF
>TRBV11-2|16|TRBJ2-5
CASSLVDGPRQETQYF
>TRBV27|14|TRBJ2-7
CASSWTVGGYEQYF